Given below is one T cell receptor (beta chain) in context. The data stem from a study of T cell changes during pregnancy in multiple sclerosis. V was pared by 1 base and J by 4 bases, with 11 bases between. The CDR3 length is 15 residues. Germline values: CDR1 MNHEY, CDR2 SMNVEV (reference sequence). Here immunoSEQ multiplex PCR was the method, and the copy in TCRdb shows in-frame clones only, minus some. The table has about 73,000 clones, almost 95% seen once; the top ten hold 2.8%. The starting material was peripheral blood, obtained in the third trimester of pregnancy. This TCR came from a female donor in good health, enrolled as a control in a pregnancy study. V usage is TRBV27 and J usage is TRBJ1-5; D might be TRBD1 (6 bases). The DNA for the CDR3 is TGTGCCAGCAGTTTATTAAGTAGGGGGAATCAGCCCCAGCATTTT. It codes for CASSLLSRGNQPQHF.